Listed below are T cell receptor beta chains from one sample, sequenced in a study of cytomegalovirus exposure and HLA in healthy donors. Some clones are missing from TCRdb's copy, which holds only in-frame ones; the method was immunoSEQ multiplex PCR. The sample has roughly 33,000 clones, 80% seen once; the top ten hold approximately 5.6%. Sequenced material: PBMCs. The receptors derive from a male donor in good health and CMV-seronegative. Both conserved end residues are part of each CDR3. A D gene is named only where the DNA matches it firmly. Rows give clone size only sometimes, using once, few, many, or a class for an expanded clone.

TRBV6-4	TRBJ2-3	.	few	CASSDGRASTDTQYF	TGTGCCAGCAGTGACGGCAGGGCAAGCACAGATACGCAGTATTTT
TRBV27	TRBJ2-1	TRBD2	.	CASSLSMWGGGLNNEQFF	TGTGCCAGCAGTTTATCGATGTGGGGGGGAGGCCTGAACAATGAGCAGTTCTTC
TRBV11-1	TRBJ1-1	.	.	CASRAGLPLKNTEAFF	TGTGCCAGCAGAGCGGGACTCCCTTTAAAAAACACTGAAGCTTTCTTT
TRBV9	TRBJ2-3	.	.	CASSRGGADTQYF	TGTGCCAGCTCGAGAGGCGGGGCAGATACGCAGTATTTT
TRBV30	TRBJ2-2	TRBD1	.	CAWGTGVSGELFF	TGTGCCTGGGGGACAGGGGTATCCGGGGAGCTGTTTTTT
TRBV6-5	TRBJ2-1	TRBD2	.	CASSYAGRGYNEQFF	TGTGCCAGCAGTTACGCCGGGAGGGGTTACAATGAGCAGTTCTTC
TRBV6-5	TRBJ1-3	.	.	CASSYDRYSGNTIYF	TGTGCCAGCAGTTATGACAGATACTCTGGAAACACCATATATTTT
TRBV7-9	TRBJ2-1	.	.	CASSLASGPVNEQFF	TGTGCCAGCAGCTTAGCCAGCGGACCAGTCAATGAGCAGTTCTTC
TRBV6-6	TRBJ1-1	TRBD1	.	CASSRGQGAEAFF	TGTGCCAGCAGTAGGGGACAGGGGGCTGAAGCTTTCTTT
TRBV7-9	TRBJ2-1	TRBD2	.	CASSLEASGRTAYNEQFF	TGTGCCAGCAGCTTAGAGGCTAGCGGGAGGACTGCCTACAATGAGCAGTTCTTC
TRBV28	TRBJ1-5	TRBD1	.	CASRGTVHNQPQHF	TGTGCCAGCAGGGGGACAGTTCACAATCAGCCCCAGCATTTT
TRBV7-2	TRBJ2-5	.	.	CASSLETAQETQYF	TGTGCCAGCAGCTTAGAGACAGCCCAAGAGACCCAGTACTTC
TRBV25-1	TRBJ2-1	TRBD1	.	CASWGQVYNEQFF	TGTGCCAGCTGGGGACAGGTCTACAATGAGCAGTTCTTC
TRBV5-6	TRBJ1-1	.	.	CASSLEQGRTEAFF	TGTGCCAGCAGCTTGGAACAGGGAAGGACTGAAGCTTTCTTT
TRBV30	TRBJ2-7	.	.	CAWAQGRAYEQYF	TGTGCCTGGGCACAGGGTCGCGCTTACGAGCAGTACTTC
TRBV6-1	TRBJ2-7	TRBD1	.	CASNRDSTYEQYF	TGTGCCAGCAATCGGGACAGTACCTACGAGCAGTACTTC
TRBV7-9	TRBJ1-1	.	.	CASSRQENTEAFF	TGTGCCAGCAGCCGCCAGGAGAACACTGAAGCTTTCTTT
TRBV5-1	TRBJ2-1	TRBD2	.	CASSLGAGTSHPEQFF	TGCGCCAGCAGCTTGGGGGCCGGGACTAGTCATCCAGAGCAGTTCTTC
TRBV6-4	TRBJ2-6	.	.	CASRDTGDAGANVLTF	TGTGCCAGCAGAGATACCGGGGATGCTGGGGCCAACGTCCTGACTTTC
TRBV6-5	TRBJ1-5	TRBD1	.	CASRPGQGGGQPQHF	TGTGCCAGCAGACCCGGACAGGGAGGGGGACAGCCCCAGCATTTT
TRBV27	TRBJ2-1	TRBD2	.	CASTTDSGTSSYNEQFF	TGTGCCAGCACCACAGATAGCGGGACTAGCAGTTACAATGAGCAGTTCTTC
TRBV5-1	TRBJ2-3	TRBD1	.	CASSEDRASTDTQYF	TGCGCCAGCAGCGAGGACAGGGCAAGCACAGATACGCAGTATTTT
TRBV19	TRBJ1-2	.	.	CASKQGSANVYGYTF	TGTGCCAGCAAACAGGGATCCGCAAACGTCTATGGCTACACCTTC
TRBV7-3	TRBJ2-3	TRBD1	.	CASSAGGTGDTQYF	TGTGCCAGCAGCGCGGGCGGGACAGGCGATACGCAGTATTTT
TRBV6-5	TRBJ1-1	.	.	CASSSFTEAFF	TGTGCCAGCAGTTCGTTCACTGAAGCTTTCTTT
TRBV5-1	TRBJ1-5	.	.	CASSLGPGLSNQPQHF	TGCGCCAGCAGCTTGGGTCCGGGTCTGAGCAATCAGCCCCAGCATTTT
TRBV7-2	TRBJ2-1	.	.	CASSFSPVNEQFF	TGTGCCAGCAGTTTTTCCCCCGTCAATGAGCAGTTCTTC
TRBV28	TRBJ1-5	TRBD1	.	CASSFGQGVNQPQHF	TGTGCCAGCAGTTTCGGACAGGGGGTCAATCAGCCCCAGCATTTT
TRBV7-2	TRBJ1-1	.	.	CASSLMNPGTEAFF	TGTGCCAGCAGCTTAATGAACCCCGGCACTGAAGCTTTCTTT
TRBV10-1	TRBJ2-3	TRBD2	few	CASSASGGITDTQYF	TGCGCCAGCAGTGCTAGCGGGGGGATCACAGATACGCAGTATTTT
TRBV4-3	TRBJ2-6	.	.	CASSQGAGYYGANVLTF	TGCGCCAGCAGCCAAGGTGCAGGTTATTACGGGGCCAACGTCCTGACTTTC
TRBV30	TRBJ1-2	.	.	CAWSQTGHYGYTF	TGTGCCTGGAGCCAAACAGGGCACTATGGCTACACCTTC
TRBV6-1	TRBJ1-1	.	few	CASSDVGVREAFF	TGTGCCAGCAGTGATGTGGGCGTCCGTGAAGCTTTCTTT
TRBV25-1	TRBJ1-2	.	once	CASSERSGSGYTF	TGTGCCAGCAGTGAAAGGTCGGGTTCGGGCTACACCTTC
TRBV23-1	TRBJ1-6	TRBD1	.	CASWTGNNNSPLHF	TGCGCCTCCTGGACAGGAAATAATAATTCACCCCTCCACTTT
TRBV2	TRBJ2-2	TRBD1	.	CASRTGSTGELFF	TGTGCCAGCAGGACAGGGAGCACCGGGGAGCTGTTTTTT
TRBV5-1	TRBJ2-1	TRBD1	.	CASSLVGTGGNEQFF	TGCGCCAGCAGCTTGGTGGGGACAGGGGGTAATGAGCAGTTCTTC
TRBV6-5	TRBJ1-5	TRBD1	.	CASRTGESGPQHF	TGTGCCAGCAGGACAGGGGAGAGTGGGCCCCAGCATTTT
TRBV20-1	TRBJ2-5	.	.	CSASSMETQYF	TGCAGTGCTAGTAGTATGGAGACCCAGTACTTC
TRBV6-1	TRBJ1-1	.	.	CASSEELFRTATEAFF	TGTGCCAGCAGTGAAGAGCTTTTTCGAACTGCCACTGAAGCTTTCTTT
TRBV7-2	TRBJ2-2	TRBD2	few	CASSLLAGLNTGELFF	TGTGCCAGCAGCTTATTAGCGGGTTTAAACACCGGGGAGCTGTTTTTT
TRBV28	TRBJ1-1	.	.	CASSLHSVAFF	TGTGCCAGCAGTTTACATTCGGTGGCTTTCTTT
TRBV11-2	TRBJ2-7	.	.	CASSHGGPYEQYF	TGTGCCAGCAGCCACGGGGGACCCTACGAGCAGTACTTC
TRBV29-1	TRBJ2-1	TRBD2	.	CSGRLAGGHEQFF	TGCAGCGGCAGACTAGCGGGGGGACATGAGCAGTTCTTC
TRBV18	TRBJ2-7	TRBD1	few	CASSTPGQGHEQYF	TGTGCCAGCTCGACTCCGGGACAGGGACACGAGCAGTACTTC
TRBV6-1	TRBJ1-2	TRBD1	.	CASSLPGQGRYGYTF	TGTGCCAGCAGTCTTCCGGGACAGGGGAGATATGGCTACACCTTC
TRBV19	TRBJ2-3	.	.	CASSPGAGGTDTQYF	TGTGCCAGTAGTCCAGGAGCCGGGGGCACAGATACGCAGTATTTT
TRBV7-8	TRBJ1-2	TRBD1	.	CASSLEPGRGSYGYTF	TGTGCCAGCAGCTTAGAACCCGGCAGGGGGTCCTATGGCTACACCTTC
TRBV25-1	TRBJ2-7	TRBD2	.	CASAPWEGSYEQYF	TGTGCCAGCGCCCCGTGGGAGGGGTCCTACGAGCAGTACTTC
TRBV5-8	TRBJ1-2	.	.	CASSLLNNYGYTF	TGTGCCAGCAGCTTACTGAACAACTATGGCTACACCTTC
TRBV13	TRBJ1-2	TRBD1	.	CASSSPGQGYGYTF	TGTGCCAGCAGCTCGCCGGGACAGGGCTATGGCTACACCTTC
TRBV7-9	TRBJ1-5	TRBD1	.	CASSLEGTTGGNQPQHF	TGTGCCAGCAGCTTAGAGGGTACGACAGGGGGCAATCAGCCCCAGCATTTT